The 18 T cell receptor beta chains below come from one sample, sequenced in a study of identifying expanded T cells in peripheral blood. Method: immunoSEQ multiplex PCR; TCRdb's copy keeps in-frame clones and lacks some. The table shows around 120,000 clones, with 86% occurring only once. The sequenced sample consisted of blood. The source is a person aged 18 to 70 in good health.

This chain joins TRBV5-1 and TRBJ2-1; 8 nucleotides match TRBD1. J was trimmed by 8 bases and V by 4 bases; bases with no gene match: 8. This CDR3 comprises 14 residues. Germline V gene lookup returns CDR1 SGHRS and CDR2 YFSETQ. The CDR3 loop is CASSIGQGSDEQFF. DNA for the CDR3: TGCGCCAGCAGCATCGGACAGGGTTCGGATGAGCAGTTCTTC.

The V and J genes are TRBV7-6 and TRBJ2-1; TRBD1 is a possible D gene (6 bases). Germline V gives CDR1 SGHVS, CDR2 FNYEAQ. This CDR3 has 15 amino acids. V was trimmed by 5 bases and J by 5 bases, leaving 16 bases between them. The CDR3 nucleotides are TGTGCCAGCAGCCCCCTACAGGGCGTAAACAATGAGCAGTTCTTC. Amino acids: CASSPLQGVNNEQFF.

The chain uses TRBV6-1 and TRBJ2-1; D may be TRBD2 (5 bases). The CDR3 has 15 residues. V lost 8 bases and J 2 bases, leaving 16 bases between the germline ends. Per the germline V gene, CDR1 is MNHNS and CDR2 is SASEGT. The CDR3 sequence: CASRVDWETYNEQFF. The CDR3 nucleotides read TGTGCCAGCCGTGTGGACTGGGAAACCTACAATGAGCAGTTCTTC.

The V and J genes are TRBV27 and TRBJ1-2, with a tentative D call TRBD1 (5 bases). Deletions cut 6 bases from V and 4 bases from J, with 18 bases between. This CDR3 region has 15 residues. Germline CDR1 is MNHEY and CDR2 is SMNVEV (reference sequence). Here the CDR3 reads CASRATRVPSYGYTF. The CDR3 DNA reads TGTGCCAGCAGAGCCACCAGGGTGCCTTCCTATGGCTACACCTTC.

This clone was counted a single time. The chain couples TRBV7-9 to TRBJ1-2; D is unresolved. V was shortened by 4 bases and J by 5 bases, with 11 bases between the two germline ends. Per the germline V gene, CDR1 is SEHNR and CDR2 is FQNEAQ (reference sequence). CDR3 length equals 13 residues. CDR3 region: CASSSSGLYGYTF. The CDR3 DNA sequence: TGTGCCAGCAGCTCATCGGGTCTATATGGCTACACCTTC.

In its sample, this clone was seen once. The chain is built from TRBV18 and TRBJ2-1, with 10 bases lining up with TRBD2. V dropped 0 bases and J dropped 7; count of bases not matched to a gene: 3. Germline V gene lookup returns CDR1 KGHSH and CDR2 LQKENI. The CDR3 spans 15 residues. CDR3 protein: CASSPPSSGSNEQFF. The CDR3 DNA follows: TGTGCCAGCTCACCACCGTCTAGCGGGAGTAATGAGCAGTTCTTC.

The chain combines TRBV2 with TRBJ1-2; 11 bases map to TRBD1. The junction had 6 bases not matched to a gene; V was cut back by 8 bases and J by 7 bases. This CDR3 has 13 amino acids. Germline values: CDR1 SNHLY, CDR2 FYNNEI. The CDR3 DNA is TGTGCCAGCTATGGACAGGGGGCGAGTGGCTACACCTTC. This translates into CASYGQGASGYTF.

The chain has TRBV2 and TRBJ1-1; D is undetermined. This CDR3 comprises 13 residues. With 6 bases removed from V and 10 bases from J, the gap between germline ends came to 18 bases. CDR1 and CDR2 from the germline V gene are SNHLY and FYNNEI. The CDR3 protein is CASSESALVAAFF. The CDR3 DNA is TGTGCCAGCAGCGAGTCCGCCCTAGTAGCAGCTTTCTTT.

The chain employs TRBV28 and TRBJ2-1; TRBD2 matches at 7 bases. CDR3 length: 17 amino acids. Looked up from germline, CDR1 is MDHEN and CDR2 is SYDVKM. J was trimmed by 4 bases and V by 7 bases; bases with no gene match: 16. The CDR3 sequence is CASTGTASGGLYNEQFF. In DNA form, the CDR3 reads TGTGCCAGCACGGGTACGGCTAGCGGAGGACTGTACAATGAGCAGTTCTTC.

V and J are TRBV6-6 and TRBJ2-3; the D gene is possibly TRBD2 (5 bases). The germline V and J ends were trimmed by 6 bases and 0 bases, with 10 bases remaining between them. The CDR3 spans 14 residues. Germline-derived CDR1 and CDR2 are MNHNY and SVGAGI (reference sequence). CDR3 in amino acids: CASRRGPSTDTQYF. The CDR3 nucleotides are TGTGCCAGCAGACGCGGGCCAAGCACAGATACGCAGTATTTT.

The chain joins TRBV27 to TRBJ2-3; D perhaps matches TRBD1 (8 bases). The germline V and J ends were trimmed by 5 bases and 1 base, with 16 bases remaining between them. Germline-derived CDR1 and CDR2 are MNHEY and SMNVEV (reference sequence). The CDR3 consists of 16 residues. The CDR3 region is CASSPRGGQGTDTQYF. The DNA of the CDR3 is TGTGCCAGCAGTCCCAGGGGGGGACAGGGCACAGATACGCAGTATTTT.

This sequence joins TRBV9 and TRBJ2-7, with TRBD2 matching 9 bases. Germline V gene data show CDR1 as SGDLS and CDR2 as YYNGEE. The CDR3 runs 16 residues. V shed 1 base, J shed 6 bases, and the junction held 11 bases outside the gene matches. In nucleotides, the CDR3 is TGTGCCAGCAGCGTATCTGCGGGAGGGCCTGAGGGCGAGCAGTACTTC. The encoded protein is CASSVSAGGPEGEQYF.

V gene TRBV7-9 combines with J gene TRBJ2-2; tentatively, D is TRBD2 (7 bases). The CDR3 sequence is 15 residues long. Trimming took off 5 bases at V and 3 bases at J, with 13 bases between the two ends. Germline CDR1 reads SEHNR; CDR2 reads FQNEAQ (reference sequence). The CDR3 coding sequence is TGTGCCAGCAGCCAGAGGGGGGGCTACACCGGGGAGCTGTTTTTT. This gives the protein CASSQRGGYTGELFF. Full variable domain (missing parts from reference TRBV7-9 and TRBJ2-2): DTGVSQNPRHKITKRGQNVTFRCDPISEHNRLYWYRQTLGQGPEFLTYFQNEAQLEKSRLLSDRFSAERPKGSFSTLEIQRTEQGDSAMYLCASSQRGGYTGELFFGEGSRLTVL.

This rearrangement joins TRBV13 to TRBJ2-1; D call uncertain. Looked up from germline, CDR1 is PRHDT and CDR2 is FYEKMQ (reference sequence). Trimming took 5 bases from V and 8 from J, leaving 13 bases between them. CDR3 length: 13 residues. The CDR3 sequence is CASSPDWGYEQFF. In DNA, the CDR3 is TGTGCCAGCAGCCCCGACTGGGGATATGAGCAGTTCTTC.

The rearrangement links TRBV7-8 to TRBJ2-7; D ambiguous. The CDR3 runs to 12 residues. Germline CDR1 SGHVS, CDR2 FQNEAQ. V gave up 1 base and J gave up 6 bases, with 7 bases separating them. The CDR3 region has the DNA TGTGCCAGCAGCTTAGAAAGACCCGAGCAGTACTTC. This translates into CASSLERPEQYF.

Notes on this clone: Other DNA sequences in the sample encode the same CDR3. This CDR3 is CASSPLAGAEAFF. DNA for the CDR3: TGTGCCAGCTCACCACTTGCAGGGGCTGAAGCTTTCTTT. The rearrangement links TRBV18 to TRBJ1-1, with D perhaps TRBD1 (6 bases). V was shortened by 1 base and J by 6 bases, with 9 bases between the two germline ends. This CDR3 has 13 amino acids. Germline V gene data show CDR1 as KGHSH and CDR2 as LQKENI.

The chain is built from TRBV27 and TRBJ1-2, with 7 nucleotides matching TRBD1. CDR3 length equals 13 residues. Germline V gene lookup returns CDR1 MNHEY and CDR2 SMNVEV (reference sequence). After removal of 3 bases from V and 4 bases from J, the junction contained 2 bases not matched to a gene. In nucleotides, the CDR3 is TGTGCCAGCAGTTTTGGGACAGCCTATGGCTACACCTTC. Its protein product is CASSFGTAYGYTF.

The DNA for the CDR3 is TGTGCCAGCAGTCGGGACGTAGAGAACTACGAGCAGTACTTC. Residues: CASSRDVENYEQYF. V gene TRBV6-5 combines with J gene TRBJ2-7; the D gene could be TRBD1 or TRBD2 (5 bases each). Deletions cut 5 bases from V and 3 bases from J, with 14 bases between. Germline CDR1 MNHEY, CDR2 SVGAGI. The CDR3 has 14 amino acids.